The sequence of this T cell receptor beta chain was determined in a study of regulatory T cells in long-lasting Graves disease. Trimming took off 4 bases at V and 9 bases at J, with 10 bases between the two ends. Per the germline V gene, CDR1 is SNHLY and CDR2 is FYNNEI. The CDR3 is made up of 11 amino acids. According to the study, TCR beta libraries were built with iRepertoire HTBI primers and CDR3-region Arm-PCR. TCRdb processed the multiplex PCR reads anew with MiXCR; each CDR3 protein has one entry. The table records about 560,000 distinct CDR3 sequences, about 16% of them present only once. Time point defined: newly diagnosed GD, antithyroid drugs for less than 3 months. TCR sequences were obtained from RNA taken from PBMCs. A further study also used this sample, focusing on T cells in Graves' hyperthyroidism and ophthalmopathy. In that study: Researchers ran a first-round RT-PCR on the TCR CDR3 using the HTBI primer set.

The chain combines TRBV2 with TRBJ2-7; D is ambiguous. The specimen was peripheral blood mononuclear cells (PBMCs), collected at new diagnosis, from a patient treated with antithyroid drugs. This clonotype was sampled from a man aged 18-30 years with Graves disease. The CDR3: CASSGFPGQYF. The CDR3 DNA reads as TGTGCCAGCAGTGGTTTCCCAGGGCAGTACTTC.